Listed below are T cell receptor beta chains from one sample, sequenced in a study of CD8+ T cells in alopecia areata. Sequenced by immunoSEQ multiplex PCR; TCRdb stores in-frame clones only, minus some. This table holds 220,000 or so clones, about 53% found once. Sample: CD4+ T cells sorted from blood, taken at week 0. The receptors stem from a human donor with alopecia areata. Both conserved end residues are part of each CDR3. The order of the fields is D gene, clone size, J gene, V gene, CDR3 protein, CDR3 DNA. D genes are given only for firm matches. Clone size is given for some rows only: seen once, a few or many times, or a class if the clone is expanded.

d_call: TRBD1; clone_size: .; j_call: TRBJ1-5; v_call: TRBV7-2; cdr3_aa: CASSAGQVSNQPQHF; cdr3_nt: TGTGCCAGCAGCGCAGGACAGGTTAGCAATCAGCCCCAGCATTTT
d_call: .; clone_size: .; j_call: TRBJ1-5; v_call: TRBV30; cdr3_aa: CAWSVDSRNQPQHF; cdr3_nt: TGTGCCTGGAGTGTAGATAGCCGCAATCAGCCCCAGCATTTT
d_call: .; clone_size: .; j_call: TRBJ2-1; v_call: TRBV5-6; cdr3_aa: CATESLPSSNEQFF; cdr3_nt: TGTGCCACCGAGAGTCTCCCTTCCTCCAATGAGCAGTTCTTC
d_call: .; clone_size: .; j_call: TRBJ1-1; v_call: TRBV30; cdr3_aa: CACQRAVRTEAFF; cdr3_nt: TGTGCCTGCCAACGGGCGGTAAGAACTGAAGCTTTCTTT
d_call: .; clone_size: .; j_call: TRBJ1-1; v_call: TRBV9; cdr3_aa: CASSVAGGNTEAFF; cdr3_nt: TGTGCCAGCAGCGTAGCTGGGGGGAACACTGAAGCTTTCTTT
d_call: TRBD1; clone_size: .; j_call: TRBJ1-2; v_call: TRBV4-2; cdr3_aa: CASSPDRGNYGYTF; cdr3_nt: TGTGCCAGCAGCCCGGACAGGGGAAACTATGGCTACACCTTC
d_call: .; clone_size: .; j_call: TRBJ1-2; v_call: TRBV2; cdr3_aa: CASRGGLDRHYGYTF; cdr3_nt: TGTGCCAGCAGGGGAGGATTAGACAGGCACTATGGCTACACCTTC
d_call: .; clone_size: .; j_call: TRBJ2-7; v_call: TRBV5-1; cdr3_aa: CASAGTDYEQYF; cdr3_nt: TGCGCCAGCGCCGGGACGGACTACGAGCAGTACTTC
d_call: .; clone_size: few; j_call: TRBJ2-1; v_call: TRBV7-2; cdr3_aa: CASSLGLVYNEQFF; cdr3_nt: TGTGCCAGCAGCTTAGGGCTGGTTTACAATGAGCAGTTCTTC
d_call: .; clone_size: .; j_call: TRBJ2-7; v_call: TRBV30; cdr3_aa: CAWSINTGFSEQYF; cdr3_nt: TGTGCCTGGAGTATAAATACAGGGTTCTCCGAGCAGTACTTC
d_call: .; clone_size: .; j_call: TRBJ1-1; v_call: TRBV7-9; cdr3_aa: CASSSPLDIRAFF; cdr3_nt: TGTGCCAGCAGCTCCCCCCTTGACATTCGAGCTTTCTTT
d_call: .; clone_size: few; j_call: TRBJ2-1; v_call: TRBV29-1; cdr3_aa: CSVATSYNEQFF; cdr3_nt: TGCAGCGTTGCTACCTCCTACAATGAGCAGTTCTTC
d_call: TRBD2; clone_size: .; j_call: TRBJ2-7; v_call: TRBV27; cdr3_aa: CASSAGDSYEQYF; cdr3_nt: TGTGCCAGCAGCGCGGGGGACTCCTACGAGCAGTACTTC
d_call: .; clone_size: few; j_call: TRBJ2-5; v_call: TRBV2; cdr3_aa: CASSDMETQYF; cdr3_nt: TGTGCCAGCAGTGATATGGAGACCCAGTACTTC
d_call: .; clone_size: .; j_call: TRBJ1-5; v_call: TRBV7-8; cdr3_aa: CASSLEGQPQHF; cdr3_nt: TGTGCCAGCAGCTTAGAGGGGCAGCCCCAGCATTTT
d_call: .; clone_size: .; j_call: TRBJ2-1; v_call: TRBV6-5; cdr3_aa: CASSFPAGPIGVF; cdr3_nt: TGTGCCAGCAGTTTCCCCGCAGGGCCTATCGGGGTCTTC
d_call: .; clone_size: .; j_call: TRBJ1-1; v_call: TRBV20-1; cdr3_aa: CSAMTETEAFF; cdr3_nt: TGCAGTGCCATGACAGAAACTGAAGCTTTCTTT
d_call: TRBD1; clone_size: .; j_call: TRBJ2-2; v_call: TRBV9; cdr3_aa: CASSSRTGVTGELFF; cdr3_nt: TGTGCCAGCAGCTCCCGGACAGGGGTCACCGGGGAGCTGTTTTTT
d_call: .; clone_size: few; j_call: TRBJ1-6; v_call: TRBV7-2; cdr3_aa: CASSPPHGTPLHF; cdr3_nt: TGTGCCAGCAGCCCTCCCCATGGGACACCCCTCCACTTT
d_call: .; clone_size: few; j_call: TRBJ2-2; v_call: TRBV5-1; cdr3_aa: CASSLALEDRITSGELFF; cdr3_nt: TGCGCCAGCAGCTTGGCGTTGGAAGACAGGATCACCTCCGGGGAGCTGTTTTTT
d_call: TRBD2; clone_size: .; j_call: TRBJ2-7; v_call: TRBV27; cdr3_aa: CASSYGTSGTDSSYEQYF; cdr3_nt: TGTGCCAGCAGTTACGGGACTAGCGGGACAGATTCCTCCTACGAGCAGTACTTC
d_call: TRBD1; clone_size: .; j_call: TRBJ1-3; v_call: TRBV29-1; cdr3_aa: CSVQQGTAGNTIYF; cdr3_nt: TGCAGCGTTCAACAGGGGACCGCTGGAAACACCATATATTTT
d_call: TRBD2; clone_size: .; j_call: TRBJ2-1; v_call: TRBV7-2; cdr3_aa: CASSSGLAGVEQFF; cdr3_nt: TGTGCCAGCAGCTCGGGACTAGCGGGAGTTGAGCAGTTCTTC
d_call: TRBD1; clone_size: few; j_call: TRBJ2-5; v_call: TRBV2; cdr3_aa: CASRADRGPQETQYF; cdr3_nt: TGTGCCAGCAGAGCGGACAGGGGGCCCCAAGAGACCCAGTACTTC
d_call: TRBD2; clone_size: .; j_call: TRBJ2-1; v_call: TRBV9; cdr3_aa: CASSPGTMPMEQFF; cdr3_nt: TGTGCCAGCAGCCCCGGGACTATGCCGATGGAGCAGTTCTTC
d_call: .; clone_size: .; j_call: TRBJ2-4; v_call: TRBV4-1; cdr3_aa: CASSEIGFHSAKNIQYF; cdr3_nt: TGCGCCAGCAGCGAAATAGGATTCCATTCAGCCAAAAACATTCAGTACTTC
d_call: .; clone_size: .; j_call: TRBJ2-3; v_call: TRBV6-5; cdr3_aa: CASSYGELPTTDTQYF; cdr3_nt: TGTGCCAGCAGTTACGGGGAACTACCTACCACAGATACGCAGTATTTT
d_call: .; clone_size: .; j_call: TRBJ1-5; v_call: TRBV30; cdr3_aa: CAWSVRNNQPQHF; cdr3_nt: TGTGCCTGGAGTGTACGGAACAATCAGCCCCAGCATTTT
d_call: .; clone_size: once; j_call: TRBJ2-5; v_call: TRBV11-2; cdr3_aa: CASRQETQYF; cdr3_nt: TGTGCCAGCAGGCAAGAGACCCAGTACTTC
d_call: .; clone_size: once; j_call: TRBJ1-5; v_call: TRBV10-2; cdr3_aa: CASRETGPSNQPQHF; cdr3_nt: TGCGCCAGCAGAGAGACAGGACCTAGCAATCAGCCCCAGCATTTT
d_call: TRBD1; clone_size: .; j_call: TRBJ1-5; v_call: TRBV2; cdr3_aa: CASKGQGAHQPQHF; cdr3_nt: TGTGCCAGCAAGGGCCAGGGGGCGCATCAGCCCCAGCATTTT
d_call: .; clone_size: .; j_call: TRBJ2-7; v_call: TRBV7-9; cdr3_aa: CASSKRAFGYEQYF; cdr3_nt: TGTGCCAGCAGCAAAAGGGCCTTCGGGTACGAGCAGTACTTC
d_call: .; clone_size: .; j_call: TRBJ2-3; v_call: TRBV25-1; cdr3_aa: CASSDPFTDTQYF; cdr3_nt: TGTGCCAGCAGTGATCCTTTCACAGATACGCAGTATTTT
d_call: .; clone_size: few; j_call: TRBJ2-2; v_call: TRBV5-4; cdr3_aa: CASGVGTQTINTGELFF; cdr3_nt: TGTGCCAGCGGGGTGGGGACCCAAACAATAAACACCGGGGAGCTGTTTTTT
d_call: .; clone_size: few; j_call: TRBJ2-5; v_call: TRBV14; cdr3_aa: CASSQAGRETQYF; cdr3_nt: TGTGCCAGCAGCCAAGCGGGAAGGGAGACCCAGTACTTC
d_call: .; clone_size: .; j_call: TRBJ2-6; v_call: TRBV6-1; cdr3_aa: CASRPRSGANVLTF; cdr3_nt: TGTGCCAGCAGGCCGCGCTCTGGGGCCAACGTCCTGACTTTC
d_call: .; clone_size: .; j_call: TRBJ1-1; v_call: TRBV29-1; cdr3_aa: CSVGETVAFF; cdr3_nt: TGCAGCGTTGGCGAGACGGTGGCTTTCTTT
d_call: .; clone_size: .; j_call: TRBJ2-1; v_call: TRBV7-2; cdr3_aa: CASSMPAINEQFF; cdr3_nt: TGTGCCAGCAGCATGCCAGCGATCAATGAGCAGTTCTTC
d_call: .; clone_size: .; j_call: TRBJ2-7; v_call: TRBV25-1; cdr3_aa: CASSVIAQGYASGSEQYF; cdr3_nt: TGTGCCAGCAGTGTAATAGCGCAAGGCTACGCTTCGGGGAGCGAGCAGTACTTC
d_call: .; clone_size: once; j_call: TRBJ2-5; v_call: TRBV13; cdr3_aa: CASSPEETQYF; cdr3_nt: TGTGCCAGCAGCCCGGAAGAGACCCAGTACTTC
d_call: .; clone_size: .; j_call: TRBJ2-7; v_call: TRBV7-9; cdr3_aa: CASSQGVSRRDYEQYF; cdr3_nt: TGTGCCAGCAGCCAAGGCGTTTCGAGGAGGGATTACGAGCAGTACTTC
d_call: TRBD1; clone_size: .; j_call: TRBJ2-6; v_call: TRBV27; cdr3_aa: CASTGTAPGANVLTF; cdr3_nt: TGTGCCAGCACCGGGACAGCCCCTGGGGCCAACGTCCTGACTTTC
d_call: TRBD1; clone_size: few; j_call: TRBJ1-4; v_call: TRBV7-2; cdr3_aa: CASSKQGAATNEKLFF; cdr3_nt: TGTGCCAGCAGCAAGCAGGGGGCAGCGACTAATGAAAAACTGTTTTTT
d_call: .; clone_size: .; j_call: TRBJ1-2; v_call: TRBV30; cdr3_aa: CAWSVEWGTGGYTF; cdr3_nt: TGTGCCTGGAGTGTAGAATGGGGAACTGGTGGCTACACCTTC